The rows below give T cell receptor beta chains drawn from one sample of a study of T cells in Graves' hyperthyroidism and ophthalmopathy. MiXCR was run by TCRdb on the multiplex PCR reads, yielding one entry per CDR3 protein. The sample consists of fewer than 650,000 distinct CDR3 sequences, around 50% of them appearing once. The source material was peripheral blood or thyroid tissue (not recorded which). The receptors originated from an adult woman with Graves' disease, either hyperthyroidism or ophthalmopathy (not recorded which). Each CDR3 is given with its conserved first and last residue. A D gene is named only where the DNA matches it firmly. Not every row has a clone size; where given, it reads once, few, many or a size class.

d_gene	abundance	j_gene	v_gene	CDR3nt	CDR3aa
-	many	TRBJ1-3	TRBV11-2	TGTGCCAGCAGCTTAACCGGGGCGCGAGGAAACACCATATATTTT	CASSLTGARGNTIYF
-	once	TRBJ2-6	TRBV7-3	TGTGCCAGCAGCTTAAGTCTCGGCCAACAGAGCGTCCTGACTTTC	CASSLSLGQQSVLTF
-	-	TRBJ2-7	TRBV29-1	TGCAGCTTAGCAGGGACCCAGGGGTACGAGCAGTACTTC	CSLAGTQGYEQYF
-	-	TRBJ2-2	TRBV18	TGTGCCAGCTCACCACCGCGGGCAGACACCGGGGAGCTGTTTTTT	CASSPPRADTGELFF
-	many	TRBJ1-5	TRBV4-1	TGCGCCAGCAGCCAAGGGGTAGGACTCGGTCAGCCCCAGCATTTT	CASSQGVGLGQPQHF
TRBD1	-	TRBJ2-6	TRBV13	TGTGCCAGCAGCCGCCGGGACAGGACCCGACCGTCTGGGGCCAACGTCCTGACTTTC	CASSRRDRTRPSGANVLTF
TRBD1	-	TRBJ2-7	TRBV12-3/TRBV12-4	TGTGCCAGCAGTTTAAGGGACAGCCTCTCCTACGAGCAGTACTTC	CASSLRDSLSYEQYF
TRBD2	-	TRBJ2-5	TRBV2	TGTGCCAGCAGCGGGAGGGACCAAGAGACCCAGTACTTC	CASSGRDQETQYF
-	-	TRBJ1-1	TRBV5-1	TGCGCCAGCAGCTTGGAAGCGGAATACACTGAAGCTTTCTTT	CASSLEAEYTEAFF
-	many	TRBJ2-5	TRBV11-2	TGTGCCAGCAGCTCTCTAGACAGAAAGGAGACCCAGTACTTC	CASSSLDRKETQYF
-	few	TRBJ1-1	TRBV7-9	TGTGCCAGCAGCTCCACACCGAACACTGAAGCTTTCTTT	CASSSTPNTEAFF
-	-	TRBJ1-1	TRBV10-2	TGCGCCAGCAAGGGACGGAAGAACACTGAAGCTCTCTTT	CASKGRKNTEALF
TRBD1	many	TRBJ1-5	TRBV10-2	TGCGCCAGCAGCTCAGGGGGCGGTCCAAATCAGCCCCAGCATTTT	CASSSGGGPNQPQHF
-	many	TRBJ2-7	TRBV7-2	TGTGCCAGCAGCTTCGGACAAGTCCCCGCCGAGCAGTACTTC	CASSFGQVPAEQYF
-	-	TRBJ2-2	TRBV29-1	TGCAGCGTGATTTACACCGGGGAGCTGTTTTTT	CSVIYTGELFF
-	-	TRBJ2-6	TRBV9	TGTGCCAGCAGCGTAGCGGGGGAAGGATCTGGGGCCAACGTCCTGACTTTC	CASSVAGEGSGANVLTF
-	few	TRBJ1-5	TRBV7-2	TGTGCCAGCAGCCTCCCCAACAATCAGCCCCAGCATTTT	CASSLPNNQPQHF
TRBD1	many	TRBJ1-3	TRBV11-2	TGTGCCAGCAGCTTAGGTCCGGGACAGCCTGGAAACACCATATATTTT	CASSLGPGQPGNTIYF
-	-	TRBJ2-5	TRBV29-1	TGCAGCGTTGACCGGAGGGGGATGGAGACCCAGTACTTC	CSVDRRGMETQYF
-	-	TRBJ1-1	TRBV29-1	TGCAACGTAATACGGAGTGAAGCTTTCTTT	CNVIRSEAFF
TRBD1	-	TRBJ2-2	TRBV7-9	TGTGCCAGCAGCCACCGGGACAGGGCCTCCGCGAACACCGGGGAGCTGTTTTTT	CASSHRDRASANTGELFF
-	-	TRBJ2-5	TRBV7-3	TGTGCCAGCAGCTTAACAGGGGCAGGCGTAGAGACCCAGTACTTC	CASSLTGAGVETQYF
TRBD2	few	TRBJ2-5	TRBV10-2	TGCGCCAGCTCTAGCGGGAGTTGGACCCAGTACTTC	CASSSGSWTQYF
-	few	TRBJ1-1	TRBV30	TGTGCCTGGAGTCCTGGGACTCATAAAACTGAAGCTTTCTTT	CAWSPGTHKTEAFF
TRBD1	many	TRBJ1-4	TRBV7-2	TGTGCCAGCAGCTACGGGACAGGGGGCTATGAAAAACTGTTTTTT	CASSYGTGGYEKLFF
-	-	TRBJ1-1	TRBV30	TGTGCCTGGAGCCTGGACAGCAACACTGAAGCTTTCTTT	CAWSLDSNTEAFF
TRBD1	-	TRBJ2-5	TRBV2	TGTGCCAGCAGTAGGGACAGCAACAATCAGCCCCAGTACTTC	CASSRDSNNQPQYF
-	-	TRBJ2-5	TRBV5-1	TGTGCCAGCAGCGTCCCGGGGAAGAACCAAGAGACCCAGTACTTC	CASSVPGKNQETQYF
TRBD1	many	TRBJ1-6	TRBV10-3	TGTGCCATCAGTGGGACAGGGGGCATTGGATCACCCCTCCACTTT	CAISGTGGIGSPLHF
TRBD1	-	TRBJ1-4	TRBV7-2	TGTGCCAGCAGCTTAACTATTGACGCGAGGGGGCTGGCTAATGAAAAACTGTTTTTT	CASSLTIDARGLANEKLFF
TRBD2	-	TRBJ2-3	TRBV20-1	TGCAGTGCTAGAGATATGGCGGGGGCGCAGTATTTT	CSARDMAGAQYF
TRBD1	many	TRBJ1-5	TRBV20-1	TGCAGTGCTATTGGGTCGAACAGGGGGAAAAGGGCCCAGCATTTT	CSAIGSNRGKRAQHF
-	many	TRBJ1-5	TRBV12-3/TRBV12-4	TGTGCCAGCAGTTCTTGGGACACCGATCAGCCCCAGCATTTT	CASSSWDTDQPQHF
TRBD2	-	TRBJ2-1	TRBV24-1	TGTGCCACCAGTGACCATAGCGGGCGCGAGCAGTTCTTC	CATSDHSGREQFF
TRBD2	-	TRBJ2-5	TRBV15	TGTGCCACCGGACTAGCGGGGGGCTTGGGAGAGACCCAGTACTTC	CATGLAGGLGETQYF
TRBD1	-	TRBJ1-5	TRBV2	TGTGCCAGCAGCGGGGGACAGATTAGCAATCAGCCCCAGCATTTT	CASSGGQISNQPQHF
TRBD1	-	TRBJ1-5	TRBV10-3	TGTGCCATCAGGGGAGGACAGGGTGTAGAGCCCCAGCATTTT	CAIRGGQGVEPQHF
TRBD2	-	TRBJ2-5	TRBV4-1	TGCGCCAGCAGCCAGATGGGACTAGCGGGAGATTCAGAGACCCAGTACTTC	CASSQMGLAGDSETQYF
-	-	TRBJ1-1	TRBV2	TGCGCCAGCAGCGTGCGGGGCAGGATGTTTGAAGCTTTCTTT	CASSVRGRMFEAFF
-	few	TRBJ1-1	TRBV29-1	TGCAGCGTTGGATCCGGCAGACACACTGAAGCTTTCTTT	CSVGSGRHTEAFF
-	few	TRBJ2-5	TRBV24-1	TGTGCCACCAGTGCCCGAGTGGGGGAGACCCAGTACTTC	CATSARVGETQYF